The 22 T cell receptor beta chains below all came from one sample that was sequenced in a study of cytomegalovirus exposure and HLA in healthy donors (dated by TCRdb to 2016 to 2017). Library method: the immunoSEQ multiplex PCR assay. For the multiplex PCR, a mixture combining 60 forward primers for TCR Vbeta segments and 13 reverse primers for TCR Jbeta segments was used. This is the immuneACCESS table as TCRdb keeps it, with only in-frame sequences that have V and J called. A part of the clones is gone; compared with another copy, unresolved V genes explain less than half, and the rest is unexplained. Across this sample there are about 100,000 clones, with approximately 80% seen only once. About 3.9% of the sample rests with the top ten. The sequencing input was PBMCs. All receptors come from a woman between 65 and 79 years old in good health and CMV-seropositive.

This clone was recorded once. This sequence joins TRBV6-5 and TRBJ1-2; D might be TRBD1 (6 bases). Germline CDR1 is MNHEY and CDR2 is SVGAGI. This CDR3 spans 12 amino acids. Trimming stripped 2 bases from V and 8 bases from J, with 9 bases between. The chain's CDR3 is CASSYNRVGYTF. In nucleotides, the CDR3 is TGTGCCAGCAGTTACAACAGGGTGGGCTACACCTTC.

J is TRBJ2-7 and V is TRBV6-5; possibly TRBD2 for D (7 bases). The ends were cut back, 0 bases at V and 2 bases at J, with 11 bases in the middle. Germline-derived CDR1 and CDR2 are MNHEY and SVGAGI. The CDR3 totals 15 residues. This CDR3 reads CASSYSGGATYEQYF. CDR3 in DNA: TGTGCCAGCAGTTACTCGGGGGGGGCCACCTACGAGCAGTACTTC.

This sequence joins TRBV7-2 and TRBJ2-7, with TRBD2 matching 8 bases. V was clipped by 4 bases and J by 1 base; unmatched bases: 12. Germline V gives CDR1 SGHTA, CDR2 FQGNSA. The CDR3 has 17 residues. The CDR3 is CASSSPWGREVSYEQYF. In DNA form, the CDR3 reads TGTGCCAGCAGCTCTCCCTGGGGGCGGGAGGTATCCTACGAGCAGTACTTC.

The V gene is TRBV19, the J gene TRBJ2-3, with 14 nucleotides matching TRBD2. The germline gives CDR1 LNHDA, CDR2 SQIVND (reference sequence). There are 16 residues in the CDR3. Trimming at V came to 10 bases and at J to 1 base, leaving 7 bases not matched to a gene. CDR3 DNA sequence: TGTGCCACCAGACTAGCGGGAGGGCCTGGCACAGATACGCAGTATTTT. This gives the protein CATRLAGGPGTDTQYF.

This chain joins TRBV2 and TRBJ1-2; TRBD1 agrees at 7 bases. The CDR3 is 13 amino acids. V gave up 7 bases and J gave up 8 bases; unmatched junction bases: 10. Germline CDR1 SNHLY, CDR2 FYNNEI. CDR3 loop: CASTFYRGQGYTF. The CDR3 region has the DNA TGTGCCAGCACCTTTTATAGGGGGCAGGGCTACACCTTC.

The chain couples TRBV11-3 to TRBJ1-1, with D uncertain. Trimming took 5 bases from V and 3 from J, leaving 10 bases between them. The CDR3 has 13 residues. The V gene's germline CDR1 is SGHNT and CDR2 YENEEA. CDR3 sequence: CASSIPGYTEAFF. CDR3 coding DNA: TGTGCCAGCAGCATCCCAGGATACACTGAAGCTTTCTTT.

This clone was observed a handful of times. This chain joins TRBV5-1 and TRBJ1-2; D gene ambiguous. This CDR3 is 15 amino acids long. The V gene lost 0 bases and the J gene lost 3 bases, with 12 bases spanning the gap. The germline V gene has CDR1 SGHRS and CDR2 YFSETQ. The CDR3: CASSLEAGADYGYTF. In DNA form, the CDR3 reads TGCGCCAGCAGCTTGGAGGCGGGAGCGGACTATGGCTACACCTTC.

The chain employs TRBV15 and TRBJ2-5, with TRBD2 as a possible D gene (5 bases). The CDR3 has 14 amino acids. V lost 0 bases, J lost 3 bases, and 8 bases lay in between. CDR1 is LNHNV and CDR2 is YYDKDF in the germline V gene (reference sequence). This CDR3 reads CATSRDNGEETQYF. The CDR3 nucleotides read TGTGCCACCAGCAGAGATAACGGGGAAGAGACCCAGTACTTC.

The V call is TRBV27, the J call TRBJ2-1; 13 nucleotides agree with TRBD2. The trim removed 3 bases at V and 7 bases at J, leaving 12 bases unmatched. The germline gives CDR1 MNHEY, CDR2 SMNVEV (reference sequence). This CDR3 is 18 amino acids long. Here the CDR3 DNA reads TGTGCCAGCAGTTTTAGGACTAGCGGGAGAGCCCGAGGTAATGAGCAGTTCTTC. Translated: CASSFRTSGRARGNEQFF.

The V gene is TRBV7-9, the J gene TRBJ2-7; 7 nucleotides agree with TRBD1. Germline V lookup: CDR1 SEHNR, CDR2 FQNEAQ (reference sequence). The V gene end was trimmed by 0 bases and the J gene end by 3 bases; junction bases not matched to a gene: 8. This CDR3 has 16 amino acids. DNA of the CDR3: TGTGCCAGCAGCTTAGCTAGGGGACAGAGACTCTACGAGCAGTACTTC. The encoded protein is CASSLARGQRLYEQYF. Full variable domain (outside the CDR3, taken from reference TRBV7-9 and TRBJ2-7): DTGVSQNPRHKITKRGQNVTFRCDPISEHNRLYWYRQTLGQGPEFLTYFQNEAQLEKSRLLSDRFSAERPKGSFSTLEIQRTEQGDSAMYLCASSLARGQRLYEQYFGPGTRLTVT.

The chain has TRBV2 and TRBJ2-1, with D maybe TRBD2 (6 bases). The germline V gene has CDR1 SNHLY and CDR2 FYNNEI. The V end lost 5 bases, the J end lost 4 bases, and 18 bases lay between the germline ends. The CDR3 has 16 amino acids. CDR3 sequence (DNA): TGTGCCAGCAGTCGGAGACTAGTCTCGGGATACAATGAGCAGTTCTTC. As protein: CASSRRLVSGYNEQFF.

Only a few counts were recorded for this clone. The V gene is TRBV9, the J gene TRBJ2-7; D unclear. Trimming cost V 2 bases and J 5 bases, with 14 bases left between them. The germline gives CDR1 SGDLS, CDR2 YYNGEE. There are 14 residues in the CDR3. The CDR3 loop reads CASSVAEQQHEQYF. CDR3 sequence (DNA): TGTGCCAGCAGCGTCGCGGAGCAGCAGCACGAGCAGTACTTC.

The gene calls are TRBV7-9 and TRBJ1-4, with TRBD1 matching over 7 bases. The J segment lost 1 base and the V segment lost 6 bases, leaving 5 bases of the junction unmatched. The CDR3 covers 15 residues. Looked up from germline, CDR1 is SEHNR and CDR2 is FQNEAQ (reference sequence). The chain's CDR3 is CASRRTGETNEKLFF. CDR3 bases: TGTGCCAGCAGACGGACAGGCGAAACTAATGAAAAACTGTTTTTT.

A few counts support this clone. The chain employs TRBV28 and TRBJ1-1; weak D call: TRBD1 (6 bases). Germline V gene lookup returns CDR1 MDHEN and CDR2 SYDVKM. Trimming removed 7 bases at V and 2 bases at J, with 11 bases between. CDR3 length equals 13 residues. DNA for the CDR3: TGTGCCAGCAAGGCAGGGGCAAACACTGAAGCTTTCTTT. Translated: CASKAGANTEAFF.

The rearrangement uses TRBV27 and TRBJ2-7, with 8 bases matching TRBD2. This CDR3 has 13 residues. The V and J ends lost 2 bases and 5 bases, in that order; junction bases with no gene match: 2. Germline V CDR1 and CDR2: MNHEY, SMNVEV (reference sequence). The CDR3 reads CASSLGLADEQYF. CDR3 nucleotide sequence: TGTGCCAGCAGTTTAGGACTAGCCGACGAGCAGTACTTC.

The V call is TRBV29-1, the J call TRBJ1-3; possible D gene TRBD1, 6 bases. The CDR3 is 14 residues long. Per the germline V gene, CDR1 is SQVTM and CDR2 is ANQGSEA. Trimming cost V 6 bases and J 0 bases, with 12 bases left between them. CDR3 region: CSVMDSSSGNTIYF. The DNA for the CDR3 is TGCAGCGTCATGGACAGTAGCTCTGGAAACACCATATATTTT.

The gene calls are TRBV5-1 and TRBJ2-7, with 10 bases lining up with TRBD2. The CDR3 covers 16 residues. Germline CDR1 and CDR2: SGHRS and YFSETQ. Trimming at V came to 1 base and at J to 0 bases, leaving 4 bases not matched to a gene. CDR3 sequence: CASSLWASGSSYEQYF. The CDR3 DNA follows: TGCGCCAGCAGCTTGTGGGCTAGCGGGAGCTCCTACGAGCAGTACTTC.

The chain joins TRBV30 to TRBJ1-1; D gene ambiguous. Per germline, CDR1 GTSNPN and CDR2 SVGIG (reference sequence). The CDR3 extends over 13 amino acids. V was shortened by 1 base and J by 6 bases, with 12 bases between the two germline ends. CDR3 residues: CAWSGGLNAEAFF. Here the CDR3 DNA reads TGTGCCTGGAGTGGAGGCCTTAACGCTGAAGCTTTCTTT.

Concerning this clone: Other DNA sequences of this sample code for an identical CDR3. The J gene is TRBJ2-5, the V gene TRBV5-1; TRBD2 matches 11 bases. In germline, CDR1 is SGHRS, CDR2 YFSETQ. The CDR3 totals 16 residues. The V gene end was trimmed by 4 bases and the J gene end by 2 bases; junction bases not matched to a gene: 7. CDR3 bases: TGCGCCAGCAGCCCGGGGACTAGCGGCTCTCAAGAGACCCAGTACTTC. It yields the protein CASSPGTSGSQETQYF.

The gene calls are TRBV19 and TRBJ1-1; 7 bases line up with TRBD1. The CDR3 sequence is 16 residues long. The trim removed 5 bases at V and 2 bases at J, leaving 11 bases unmatched. In germline, CDR1 is LNHDA, CDR2 SQIVND (reference sequence). CDR3: CASSPRGGQLNTEAFF. In nucleotides, the CDR3 is TGTGCCAGTAGTCCCCGTGGGGGACAGCTAAACACTGAAGCTTTCTTT.

The chain carries TRBV4-3 and TRBJ2-2; 8 bases are a match to TRBD1. The CDR3 loop spans 17 amino acids. V shed 1 base, J shed 6 bases, and the junction held 10 bases outside the gene matches. From germline, CDR1 is LGHNA and CDR2 YSLEER. CDR3 sequence (DNA): TGCGCCAGCAGCCAAGCCGCCCGGACAGGGCTCCCCGGGGAGCTGTTTTTT. Its translation: CASSQAARTGLPGELFF.

The sample holds one count of this clone. The J gene is TRBJ1-6, the V gene TRBV19; TRBD1 might be the D (6 bases). Germline V gene data show CDR1 as LNHDA and CDR2 as SQIVND (reference sequence). The CDR3 has 15 residues. V dropped 1 base and J dropped 11 bases, with 15 bases sitting between them. CDR3 amino acids: CASSIGGQISPPLHF. DNA of the CDR3: TGTGCCAGTAGTATAGGTGGACAGATCAGTCCACCCCTCCACTTT.